The subject of this entry is one T cell receptor (beta chain). The specificity of this receptor is unknown. Per-base qualities were not stored, and no clone one base away is much larger. At diagnosis, peripheral blood, uninvolved tumor-adjacent lung and tumor were collected and stored as a combination of fresh-frozen and FFPE material. This entry belongs to a study of T cells in localized non-small cell lung cancer (TCRdb year 2020). For the study in its entirety: T cell repertoires of 236 early-stage NSCLC patients were analyzed, with tumors being compared against uninvolved tumor-adjacent lungs. A mean age of around 66 years was recorded for the NSCLC patients, of whom more than 120 were male and more than 85 were female. The cohort was made up of 200 to 250 treatment-naive NSCLC patients whose localized lung tumors had been resected. Points the paper makes about the study in general: Since the design was exploratory, TCR variables were selected using unadjusted p-values with no false-discovery rate correction. Higher blood T cell density associated with longer overall survival, while higher adjacent-lung clonality associated with shorter survival. Uninvolved tumor-adjacent lung showed the highest T cell clonality, higher than tumor, which suggests more focused antigenic responses in the uninvolved tumor-adjacent lung. A median of around 50 of the top 100 tumor clones turned up in the paired uninvolved adjacent lung, and 25 to 35 of those clones also ranked among the top 100 of that same adjacent lung. Because multi-region tumor sequencing was not performed, intratumor heterogeneity could not be ruled out.

The immunoSEQ Assay was used to sequence TCR beta CDR3 regions from DNA. The published analysis was carried out like this. T cell density was computed as TCR beta template counts normalized to usable DNA estimated by amplifying housekeeping genes. The preseqR package was used to estimate richness by extrapolating to 400,000 templates for PBMC samples and to 120,000 templates for tissue samples. Clonality was calculated as one minus Pielou's evenness. Differential abundance testing on productive amino-acid clonotypes, with a minimum total count of 5 and an alpha of 0.1, was used to identify tissue-enriched TCRs. Repertoire overlap between compartments was quantified with the Jaccard Index and Morisita Overlap Index. TCR beta CDR3s were clustered by GLIPH together with public tetramer-defined viral CDR3s, and at least three viral sequences plus V-gene enrichment were required for viral motifs. TCRdb retrieved this table from immuneACCESS and kept in-frame rearrangements only. Not all clones are present; in checked studies, unresolved V genes account for under half, and no reason is known for the remainder. V and J calls and clone size are copied from that table; D and trimming were computed from the DNA. The sample includes over 2,000 clones, with around 29% observed a single time. The ten largest clones capture about 9.4% of the sample.

For CDR1 and CDR2, the germline V gene lists SQVTM and ANQGSEA. Trimmed from V: 5 bases; trimmed from J: 5 bases; junction bases lacking a gene match: 11. The CDR3 contains 15 residues, cysteine and phenylalanine counted. Just the 45-base CDR3 DNA is kept, in frame starting at base 1. The origin of this receptor is a man aged 40 to 75 with stage III squamous cell lung carcinoma. The chain uses TRBV29-1 and TRBJ1-4, and 7 bases in between align with TRBD1. The sample here was lung tumor tissue, taken before any cancer treatment. This receptor carries the CDR3 CSVRRGQARNEKLFF. The nucleotides read TGCAGCGTTAGAAGAGGACAGGCGAGGAATGAAAAACTGTTTTTT.